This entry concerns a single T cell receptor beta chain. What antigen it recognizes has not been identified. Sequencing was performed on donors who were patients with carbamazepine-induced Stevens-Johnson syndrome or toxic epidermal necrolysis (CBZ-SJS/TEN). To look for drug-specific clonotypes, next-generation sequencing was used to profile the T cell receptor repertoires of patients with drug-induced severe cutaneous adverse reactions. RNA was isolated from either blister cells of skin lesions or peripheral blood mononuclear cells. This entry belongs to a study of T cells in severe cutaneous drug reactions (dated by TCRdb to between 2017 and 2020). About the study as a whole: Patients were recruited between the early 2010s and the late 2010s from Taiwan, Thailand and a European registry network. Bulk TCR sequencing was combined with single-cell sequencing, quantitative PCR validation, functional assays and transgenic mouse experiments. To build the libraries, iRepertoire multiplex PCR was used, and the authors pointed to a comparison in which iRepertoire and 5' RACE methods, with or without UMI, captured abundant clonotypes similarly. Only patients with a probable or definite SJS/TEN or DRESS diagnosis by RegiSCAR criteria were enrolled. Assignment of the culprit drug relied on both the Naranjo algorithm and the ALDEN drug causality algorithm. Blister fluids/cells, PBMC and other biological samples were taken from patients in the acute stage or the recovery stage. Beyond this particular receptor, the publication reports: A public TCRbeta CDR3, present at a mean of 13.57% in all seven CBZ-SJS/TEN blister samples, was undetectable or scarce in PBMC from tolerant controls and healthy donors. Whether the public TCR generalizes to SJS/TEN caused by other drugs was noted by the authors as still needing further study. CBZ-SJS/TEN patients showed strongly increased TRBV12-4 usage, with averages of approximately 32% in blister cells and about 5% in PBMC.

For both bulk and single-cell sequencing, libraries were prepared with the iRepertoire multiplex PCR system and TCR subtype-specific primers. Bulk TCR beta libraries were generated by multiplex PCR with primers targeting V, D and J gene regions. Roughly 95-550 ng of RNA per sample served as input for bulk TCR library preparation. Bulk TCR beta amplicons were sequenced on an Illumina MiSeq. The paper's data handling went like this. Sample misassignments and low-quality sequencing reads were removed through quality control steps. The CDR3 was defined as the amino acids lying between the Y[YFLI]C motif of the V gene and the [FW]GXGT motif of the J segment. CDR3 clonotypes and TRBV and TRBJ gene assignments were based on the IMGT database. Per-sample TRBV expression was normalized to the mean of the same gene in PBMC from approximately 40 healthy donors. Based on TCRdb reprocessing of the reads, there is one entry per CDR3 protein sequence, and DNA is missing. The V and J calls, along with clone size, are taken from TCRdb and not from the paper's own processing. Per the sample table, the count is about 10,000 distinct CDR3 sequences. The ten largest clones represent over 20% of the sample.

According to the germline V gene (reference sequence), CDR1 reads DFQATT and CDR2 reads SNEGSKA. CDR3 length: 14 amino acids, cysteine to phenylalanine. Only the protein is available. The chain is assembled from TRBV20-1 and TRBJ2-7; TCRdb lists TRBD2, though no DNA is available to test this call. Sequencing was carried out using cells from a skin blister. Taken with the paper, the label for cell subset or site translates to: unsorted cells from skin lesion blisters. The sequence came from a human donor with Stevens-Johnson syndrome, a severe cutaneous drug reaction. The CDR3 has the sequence CSAPQLAGVEEQYF.